This T cell receptor (beta chain) is from a study of control samples from healthy donors and cancer patients. Sequenced by immunoSEQ multiplex PCR; TCRdb stores in-frame clones only, minus some. Altogether around 75,000 clones are present, around 82% being singletons, with the ten largest covering 25% to 35%. V lost 6 bases, J lost 1 base, and 13 bases lay in between. This CDR3 spans 14 amino acids. In germline, CDR1 is SGHRS, CDR2 YFSETQ. The chain is built from TRBV5-1 and TRBJ1-1; tentatively, D is TRBD1 (6 bases). The sample was blood. The receptor was isolated from a man aged 45 to 65 in good health. The CDR3 here is CASKAGTPNTEAFF. DNA for the CDR3: TGCGCCAGCAAGGCCGGGACACCGAACACTGAAGCTTTCTTT.